This paragraph reports one TCR beta chain. The CDR3 sequence is 15 residues long. Germline CDR1 and CDR2: SGHVS and FNYEAQ. The ends lost 2 bases at V and 9 bases at J; junction bases unmatched: 10. These data come from a study of T cell responses to AZD1222 COVID-19 vaccine. Using immunoSEQ multiplex PCR, the repertoire was profiled, and TCRdb retains in-frame clones only, with some absent. The repertoire consists of some 130,000 clones, with roughly 85% occurring once and the leading ten covering about 8%. The sequence was obtained from an adult in good health. The source material was peripheral blood, sampled on day 0 of AZD1222 vaccination. This rearrangement joins TRBV7-6 to TRBJ2-1; 7 nucleotides match TRBD2. This chain's CDR3 is CASSLIHGRESEQFF. CDR3 in DNA: TGTGCCAGCAGCTTAATACATGGGCGGGAGAGTGAGCAGTTCTTC.